One and the same sample provided the 14 T cell receptor beta chains below, sequenced in a study of T cell repertoires in cytomegalovirus infection. These receptors' targets are unknown. A single record per CDR3 protein comes from TCRdb applying MiXCR to the reads. The data show about 20,000 distinct CDR3 sequences, over 40% seen once. Sequencing was performed on CD8+ T cells from cultured PBMCs, taken from culture after CMV antigen stimulation. The source is a human donor in good health (CMV status not recorded). Some clones in this sample may be carry-over from other donors' samples.

This clonotype is a singleton in its sample. The CDR3 loop is CASSQDGPTRSPLHF. In DNA, the CDR3 is TGTGCCAGCAGCCAAGATGGACCAACCCGATCACCCCTCCACTTT. The chain links TRBV14 to TRBJ1-6; D is undetermined. This CDR3 comprises 15 residues. Trimming pared 0 bases from V and 10 bases from J, leaving 13 bases between. Per the germline V gene, CDR1 is SGHDN and CDR2 is FVKESK.

The chain carries TRBV12-5 and TRBJ1-5; no clear D. The CDR3 sequence is 15 residues long. Germline loops: CDR1 LGHNT, CDR2 FRNRAP. The V end lost 5 bases, the J end lost 7 bases, and 18 bases lay between the germline ends. CDR3 DNA: TGTGCTAGTGGTCCGGGCGAATCTTACACCCAGCCCCAGCATTTT. It specifies CASGPGESYTQPQHF.

The chain carries TRBV7-2 and TRBJ2-7, with D unresolved. V gave up 4 bases and J gave up 5 bases, with 6 bases separating them. This CDR3 is built from 11 residues. Germline CDR1 and CDR2: SGHTA and FQGNSA. The CDR3 nucleotides read TGTGCCAGCAGCTACACCGACGAGCAGTACTTC. It specifies CASSYTDEQYF.

The chain combines TRBV6-6 with TRBJ2-5; 9 positions agree with TRBD1. This CDR3 region has 15 residues. The junction had 5 bases not matched to a gene; V was cut back by 1 base and J by 5 bases. Germline V lookup: CDR1 MNHNY, CDR2 SVGAGI (reference sequence). CDR3 sequence (DNA): TGTGCCAGCAGTTACTGGGACAGGGTTTGGGAGACCCAGTACTTC. The encoded protein is CASSYWDRVWETQYF.

The chain's CDR3 is CASSPSGSYGELFF. In DNA form, the CDR3 reads TGTGCCAGCAGCCCGAGCGGGAGCTACGGGGAGCTGTTTTTT. The V and J genes are TRBV7-6 and TRBJ2-2; TRBD2 matches at 8 bases. V was pared by 5 bases and J by 7 bases, with 6 bases of the junction left unmatched. The germline gives CDR1 SGHVS, CDR2 FNYEAQ. This CDR3 has 14 amino acids.

V usage is TRBV7-9 and J usage is TRBJ2-7, with D maybe TRBD2 (5 bases). V was clipped by 2 bases and J by 6 bases, with 11 bases between them. Germline loops: CDR1 SEHNR, CDR2 FQNEAQ (reference sequence). The CDR3 spans 13 residues. CDR3 DNA: TGTGCCAGCAGCTTACGGACCAGCGGCGAGCAGTACTTC. This translates into CASSLRTSGEQYF.

The chain employs TRBV4-3 and TRBJ1-3; TRBD1 matches at 7 bases. Germline V gives CDR1 LGHNA, CDR2 YSLEER. The CDR3 loop spans 16 amino acids. The ends lost 0 bases at V and 3 bases at J; junction bases unmatched: 5. The CDR3 is CASSQDNTGDGNTIYF. As DNA, the CDR3 is TGCGCCAGCAGCCAAGATAACACAGGGGATGGAAACACCATATATTTT.

This clonotype occurred many times. The J gene is TRBJ1-4, the V gene TRBV7-6; 9 bases map to TRBD1. V was pared by 2 bases and J by 3 bases, with 13 bases of the junction left unmatched. Germline V gene data show CDR1 as SGHVS and CDR2 as FNYEAQ. The CDR3 is 19 amino acids. Here the CDR3 reads CASSLIRPGQGVANEKLFF. The DNA of the CDR3 is TGTGCCAGCAGCTTAATACGTCCGGGACAGGGAGTAGCTAATGAAAAACTGTTTTTT.

This clonotype was counted only a few times. This chain uses TRBV3-1 with TRBJ2-4, with D possibly TRBD1 on 5 matching bases. The germline V gene has CDR1 LGHDT and CDR2 YNNKEL (reference sequence). The CDR3 is 15 residues long. V dropped 4 bases and J dropped 2 bases, with 12 bases sitting between them. The CDR3 DNA is TGTGCCAGCAGCCCCCTGACAGTGACCAAAAACATTCAGTACTTC. As protein: CASSPLTVTKNIQYF. The entire variable domain, with the rest obtained from reference TRBV3-1 and TRBJ2-4, is as follows: DTAVSQTPKYLVTQMGNDKSIKCEQNLGHDTMYWYKQDSKKFLKIMFSYNNKELIINETVPNRFSPKSPDKAHLNLHINSLELGDSAVYFCASSPLTVTKNIQYFGAGTRLSVL.

The gene calls are TRBV7-6 and TRBJ2-7; 7 nucleotides agree with TRBD2. CDR3 length equals 16 residues. The V and J ends lost 0 bases and 1 base, in that order; junction bases with no gene match: 6. CDR1 and CDR2 from the germline V gene are SGHVS and FNYEAQ. CDR3 nucleotide sequence: TGTGCCAGCAGCTTAGCGCCTGGCGGGAGATCCTACGAGCAGTACTTC. The encoded protein is CASSLAPGGRSYEQYF. Full variable domain (remainder filled in from reference TRBV7-6 and TRBJ2-7): GAGVSQSPRYKVTKRGQDVALRCDPISGHVSLYWYRQALGQGPEFLTYFNYEAQQDKSGLPNDRFSAERPEGSISTLTIQRTEQRDSAMYRCASSLAPGGRSYEQYFGPGTRLTVT.

The genes are TRBV7-9 and TRBJ1-3; possible D gene TRBD1, 5 bases. CDR1 is SEHNR and CDR2 is FQNEAQ in the germline V gene (reference sequence). The CDR3 has 15 amino acids. The V end lost 5 bases, the J end lost 0 bases, and 11 bases lay between the germline ends. DNA for the CDR3: TGTGCCAGCAGCACCGACAGTTCCTCTGGAAACACCATATATTTT. This gives the protein CASSTDSSSGNTIYF. The variable domain in full, with the rest retrieved from reference TRBV7-9 and TRBJ1-3, is DTGVSQNPRHKITKRGQNVTFRCDPISEHNRLYWYRQTLGQGPEFLTYFQNEAQLEKSRLLSDRFSAERPKGSFSTLEIQRTEQGDSAMYLCASSTDSSSGNTIYFGEGSWLTVV.

The J gene is TRBJ2-3, the V gene TRBV11-2; D remains unclear. V was cut by 1 base and J by 10 bases, with 6 bases left in between. Per germline, CDR1 SGHAT and CDR2 FQNNGV. The CDR3 is 11 amino acids. The DNA for the CDR3 is TGTGCCAGCAGCTTAGGTTGGCCGCAGTATTTT. Translated: CASSLGWPQYF.

The chain combines TRBV7-2 with TRBJ2-1; 8 bases map to TRBD2. Trimming cost V 3 bases and J 5 bases; bases outside gene matches: 6. This CDR3 contains 15 residues. Germline CDR1 and CDR2: SGHTA and FQGNSA. The CDR3 coding sequence is TGTGCCAGCAGCTTTAGCGGGGCCAGGAACAATGAGCAGTTCTTC. Its protein is CASSFSGARNNEQFF.

In its sample, this clonotype was seen a few times. This chain joins TRBV7-3 and TRBJ2-3; D uncertain. This CDR3 spans 14 amino acids. Per the germline V gene, CDR1 is SGHTA and CDR2 is FQGTGA. Trimming cost V 1 base and J 2 bases, with 7 bases left between them. Here the CDR3 DNA reads TGTGCCAGCAGCTTAATTACAGACACAGATACGCAGTATTTT. Residues: CASSLITDTDTQYF.